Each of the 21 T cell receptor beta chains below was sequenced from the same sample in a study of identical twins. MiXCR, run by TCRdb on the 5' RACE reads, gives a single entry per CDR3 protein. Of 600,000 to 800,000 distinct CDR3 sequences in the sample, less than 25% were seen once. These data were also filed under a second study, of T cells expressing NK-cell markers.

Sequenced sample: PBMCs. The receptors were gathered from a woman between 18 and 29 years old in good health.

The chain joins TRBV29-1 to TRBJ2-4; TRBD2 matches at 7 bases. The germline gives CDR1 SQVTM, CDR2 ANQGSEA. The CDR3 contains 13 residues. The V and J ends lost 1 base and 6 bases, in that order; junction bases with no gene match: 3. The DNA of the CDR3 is TGCAGCGTTGAAGGGGGGGGAGGAAACATTCAGTACTTC. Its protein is CSVEGGGGNIQYF.

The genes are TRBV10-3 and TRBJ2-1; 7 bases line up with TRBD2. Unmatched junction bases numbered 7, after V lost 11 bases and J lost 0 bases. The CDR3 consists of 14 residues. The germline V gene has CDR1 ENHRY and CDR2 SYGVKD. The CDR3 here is CAAAGTNSYNEQFF. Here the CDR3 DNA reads TGTGCCGCAGCCGGGACTAACTCCTACAATGAGCAGTTCTTC.

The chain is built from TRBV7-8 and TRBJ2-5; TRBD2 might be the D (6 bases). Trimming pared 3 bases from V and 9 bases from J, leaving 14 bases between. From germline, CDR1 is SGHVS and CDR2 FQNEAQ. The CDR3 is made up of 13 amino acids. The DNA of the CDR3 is TGTGCCAGCAGCTTGCGATTCCCGGGGGCCCAGTACTTC. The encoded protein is CASSLRFPGAQYF.

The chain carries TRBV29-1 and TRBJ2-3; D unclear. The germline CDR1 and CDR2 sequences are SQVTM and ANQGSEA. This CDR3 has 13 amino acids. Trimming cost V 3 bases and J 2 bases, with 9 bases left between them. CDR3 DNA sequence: TGCAGCGTTGATGCCGGGCACACAGATACGCAGTATTTT. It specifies CSVDAGHTDTQYF.

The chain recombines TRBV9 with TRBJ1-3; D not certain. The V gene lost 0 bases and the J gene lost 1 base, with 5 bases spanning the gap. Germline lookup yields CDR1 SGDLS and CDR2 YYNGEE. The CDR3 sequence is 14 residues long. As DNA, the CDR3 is TGTGCCAGCAGCGTAGGCAGTTCTGGAAACACCATATATTTT. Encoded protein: CASSVGSSGNTIYF.

CDR3 residues: CASSKRGYTGELFF. CDR3 nucleotides: TGTGCCAGCAGTAAGCGGGGTTACACCGGGGAGCTGTTTTTT. The V and J genes are TRBV6-1 and TRBJ2-2; TRBD2 aligns across 7 bases. Losses at the gene ends were 5 bases for V and 3 bases for J; bases not matched to a gene: 3. Germline V gene lookup returns CDR1 MNHNS and CDR2 SASEGT. The CDR3 runs to 14 residues.

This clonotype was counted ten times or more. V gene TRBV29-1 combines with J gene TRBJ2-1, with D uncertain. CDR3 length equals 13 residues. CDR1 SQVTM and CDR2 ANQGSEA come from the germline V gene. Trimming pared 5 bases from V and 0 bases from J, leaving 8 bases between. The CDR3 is CSVPRTSYNEQFF. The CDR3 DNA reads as TGCAGCGTTCCCAGGACCTCCTACAATGAGCAGTTCTTC.

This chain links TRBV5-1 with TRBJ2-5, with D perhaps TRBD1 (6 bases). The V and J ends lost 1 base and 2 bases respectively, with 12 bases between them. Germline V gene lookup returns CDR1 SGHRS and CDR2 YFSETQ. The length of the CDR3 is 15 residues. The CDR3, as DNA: TGCGCCAGCAGCTTGCAAGGACAGATTCAAGAGACCCAGTACTTC. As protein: CASSLQGQIQETQYF. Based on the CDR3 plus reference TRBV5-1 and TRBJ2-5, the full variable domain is KAGVTQTPRYLIKTRGQQVTLSCSPISGHRSVSWYQQTPGQGLQFLFEYFSETQRNKGNFPGRFSGRQFSNSRSEMNVSTLELGDSALYLCASSLQGQIQETQYFGPGTRLLVL.

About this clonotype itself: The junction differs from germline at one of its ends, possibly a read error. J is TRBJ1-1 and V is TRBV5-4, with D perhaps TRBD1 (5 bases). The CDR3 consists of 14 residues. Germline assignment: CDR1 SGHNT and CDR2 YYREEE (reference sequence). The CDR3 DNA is TGTGCCAGGAGCTTTGGACACATGAACACTGAAGCTTTCTTT. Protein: CARSFGHMNTEAFF.

The CDR3 coding sequence is TGCAGTGCTACCGGACGGGGCTACTCTGGGGCCAACGTCCTGACTTTC. Its protein product is CSATGRGYSGANVLTF. The chain recombines TRBV20-1 with TRBJ2-6; D could derive from TRBD1 or TRBD2 (5 bases each). The ends were cut back, 4 bases at V and 0 bases at J, with 13 bases in the middle. CDR1 and CDR2 (germline): DFQATT, SNEGSKA (reference sequence). This CDR3 region has 16 residues.

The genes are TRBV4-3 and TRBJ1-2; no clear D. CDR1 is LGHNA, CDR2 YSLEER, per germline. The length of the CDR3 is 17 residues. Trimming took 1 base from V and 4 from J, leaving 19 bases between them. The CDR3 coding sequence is TGCGCCAGCAGCCAAGTAGATAGTAGTGACCGCGCCTATGGCTACACCTTC. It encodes CASSQVDSSDRAYGYTF.

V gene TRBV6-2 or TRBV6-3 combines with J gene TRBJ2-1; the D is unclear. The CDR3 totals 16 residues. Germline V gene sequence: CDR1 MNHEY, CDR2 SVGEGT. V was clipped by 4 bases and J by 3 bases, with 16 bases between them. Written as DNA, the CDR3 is TGTGCCAGCAGTTCCACCTACTCTGACAACTACAATGAGCAGTTCTTC. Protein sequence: CASSSTYSDNYNEQFF.

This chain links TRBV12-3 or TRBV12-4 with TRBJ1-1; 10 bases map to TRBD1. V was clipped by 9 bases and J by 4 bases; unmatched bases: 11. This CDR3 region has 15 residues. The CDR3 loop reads CASFYGGQGFTEAFF. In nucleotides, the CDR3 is TGTGCCAGTTTCTATGGGGGACAGGGGTTCACTGAAGCTTTCTTT.

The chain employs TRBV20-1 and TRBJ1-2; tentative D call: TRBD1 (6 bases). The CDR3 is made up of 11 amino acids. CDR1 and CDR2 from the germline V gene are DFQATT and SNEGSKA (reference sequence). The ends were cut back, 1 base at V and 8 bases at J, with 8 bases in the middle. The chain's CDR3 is CSARAGGGYTF. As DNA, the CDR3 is TGCAGTGCTAGAGCGGGGGGCGGCTACACCTTC.

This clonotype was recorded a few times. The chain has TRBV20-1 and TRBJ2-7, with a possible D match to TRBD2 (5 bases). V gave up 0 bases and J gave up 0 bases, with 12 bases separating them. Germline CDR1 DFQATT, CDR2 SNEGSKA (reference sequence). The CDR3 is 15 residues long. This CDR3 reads CSARDWSGASYEQYF. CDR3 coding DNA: TGCAGTGCTAGAGATTGGAGCGGAGCCTCCTACGAGCAGTACTTC.

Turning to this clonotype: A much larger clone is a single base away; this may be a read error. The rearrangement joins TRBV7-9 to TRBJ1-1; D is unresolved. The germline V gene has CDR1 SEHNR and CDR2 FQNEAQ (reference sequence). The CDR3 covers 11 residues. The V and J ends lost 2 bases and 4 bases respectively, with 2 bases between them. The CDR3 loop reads CASSLPTEAFF. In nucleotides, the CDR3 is TGTGCCAGCAGCTTACCCACTGAAGCTTTCTTT.

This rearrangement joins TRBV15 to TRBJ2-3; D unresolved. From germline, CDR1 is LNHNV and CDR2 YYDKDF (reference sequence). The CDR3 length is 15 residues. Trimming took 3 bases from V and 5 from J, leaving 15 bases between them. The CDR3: CATSRARYTVDTQYF. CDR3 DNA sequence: TGTGCCACCAGCAGGGCCCGTTATACCGTAGATACGCAGTATTTT.

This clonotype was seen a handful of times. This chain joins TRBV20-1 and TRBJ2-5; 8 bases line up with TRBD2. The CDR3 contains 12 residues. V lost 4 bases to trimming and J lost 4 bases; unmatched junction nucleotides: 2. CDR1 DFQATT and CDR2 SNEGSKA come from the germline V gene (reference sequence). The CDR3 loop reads CSATSGRETQYF. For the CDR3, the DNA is TGCAGTGCTACGAGCGGGAGAGAGACCCAGTACTTC.

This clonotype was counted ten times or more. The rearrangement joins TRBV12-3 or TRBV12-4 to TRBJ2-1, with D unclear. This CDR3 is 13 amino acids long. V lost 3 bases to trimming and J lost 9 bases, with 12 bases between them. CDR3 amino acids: CASSFIQGFEQFF. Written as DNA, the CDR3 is TGTGCCAGCAGTTTTATACAAGGGTTTGAGCAGTTCTTC.

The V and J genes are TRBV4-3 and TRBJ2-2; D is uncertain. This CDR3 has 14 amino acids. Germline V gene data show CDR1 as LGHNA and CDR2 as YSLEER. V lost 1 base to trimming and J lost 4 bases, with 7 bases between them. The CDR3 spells CASSQGGSTGELFF. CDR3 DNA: TGCGCCAGCAGCCAAGGAGGTTCCACCGGGGAGCTGTTTTTT.

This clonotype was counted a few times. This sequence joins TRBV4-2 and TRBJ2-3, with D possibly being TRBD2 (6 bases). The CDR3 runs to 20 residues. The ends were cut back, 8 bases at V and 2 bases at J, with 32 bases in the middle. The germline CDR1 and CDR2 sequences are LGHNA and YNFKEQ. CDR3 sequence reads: CASGLRRSSGGLTYTDTQYF. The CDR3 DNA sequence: TGTGCCAGCGGACTAAGAAGGAGCAGCGGCGGCCTAACATACACAGATACGCAGTATTTT.